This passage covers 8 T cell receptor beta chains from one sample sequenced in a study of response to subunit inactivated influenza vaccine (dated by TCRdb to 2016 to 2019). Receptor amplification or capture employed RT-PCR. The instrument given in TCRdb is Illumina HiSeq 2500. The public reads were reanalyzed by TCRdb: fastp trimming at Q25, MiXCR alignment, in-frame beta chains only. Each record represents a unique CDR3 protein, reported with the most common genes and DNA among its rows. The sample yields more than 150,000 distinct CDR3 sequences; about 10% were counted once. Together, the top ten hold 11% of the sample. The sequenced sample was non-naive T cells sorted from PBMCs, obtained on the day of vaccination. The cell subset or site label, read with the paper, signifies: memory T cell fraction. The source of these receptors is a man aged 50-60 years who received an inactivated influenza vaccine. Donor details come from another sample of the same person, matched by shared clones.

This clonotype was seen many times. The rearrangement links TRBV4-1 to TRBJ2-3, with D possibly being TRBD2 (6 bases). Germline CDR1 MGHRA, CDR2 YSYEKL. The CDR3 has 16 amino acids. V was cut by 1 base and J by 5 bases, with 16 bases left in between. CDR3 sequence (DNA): TGCGCCAGCAGCCAAGCGGTGACTAGGGGATTAGATACGCAGTATTTT. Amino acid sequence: CASSQAVTRGLDTQYF.

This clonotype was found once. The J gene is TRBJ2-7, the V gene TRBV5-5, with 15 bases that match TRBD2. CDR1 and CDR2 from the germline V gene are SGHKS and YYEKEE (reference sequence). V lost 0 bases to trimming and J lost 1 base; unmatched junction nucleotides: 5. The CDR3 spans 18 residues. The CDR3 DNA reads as TGTGCCAGCAGCTTGGCCGGGACTAGCGGGAGGCGTTCCTACGAGCAGTACTTC. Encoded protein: CASSLAGTSGRRSYEQYF.

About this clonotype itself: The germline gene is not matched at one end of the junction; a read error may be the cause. The DNA of the CDR3 is TGTGCTAGCAGCTTGGGGGGGCCGGTCGACGAGCAGTACTTC. The encoded protein is CASSLGGPVDEQYF. The chain carries TRBV7-7 and TRBJ2-7, with D possibly TRBD2 on 7 matching bases. From germline, CDR1 is SSHAT and CDR2 FNYEAQ (reference sequence). The length of the CDR3 is 14 residues.

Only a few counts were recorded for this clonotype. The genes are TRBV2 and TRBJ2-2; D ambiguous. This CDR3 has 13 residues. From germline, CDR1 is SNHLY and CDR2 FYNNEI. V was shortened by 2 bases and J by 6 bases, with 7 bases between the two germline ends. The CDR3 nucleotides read TGTGCCAGCAGTGAATGGGTCCCCGGGGAGCTGTTTTTT. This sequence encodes CASSEWVPGELFF.

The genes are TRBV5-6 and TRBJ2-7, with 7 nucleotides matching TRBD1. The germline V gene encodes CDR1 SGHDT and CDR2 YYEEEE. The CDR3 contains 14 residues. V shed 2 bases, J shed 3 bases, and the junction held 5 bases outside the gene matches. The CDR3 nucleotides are TGTGCCAGCAGCTTAGGGGGACAGTACTACGAGCAGTACTTC. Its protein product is CASSLGGQYYEQYF.

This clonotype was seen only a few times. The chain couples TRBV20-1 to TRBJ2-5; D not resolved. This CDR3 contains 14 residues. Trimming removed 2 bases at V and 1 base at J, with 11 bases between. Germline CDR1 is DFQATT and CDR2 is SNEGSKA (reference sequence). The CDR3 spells CSARIIGVQETQYF. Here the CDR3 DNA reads TGCAGTGCTAGAATAATAGGAGTCCAAGAGACCCAGTACTTC.

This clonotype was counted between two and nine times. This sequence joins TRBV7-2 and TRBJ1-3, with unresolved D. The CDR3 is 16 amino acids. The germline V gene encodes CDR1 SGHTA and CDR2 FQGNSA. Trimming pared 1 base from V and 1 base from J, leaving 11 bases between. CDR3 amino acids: CASSLGFMGSGNTIYF. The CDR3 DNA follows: TGTGCCAGCAGCTTAGGGTTCATGGGATCTGGAAACACCATATATTTT.

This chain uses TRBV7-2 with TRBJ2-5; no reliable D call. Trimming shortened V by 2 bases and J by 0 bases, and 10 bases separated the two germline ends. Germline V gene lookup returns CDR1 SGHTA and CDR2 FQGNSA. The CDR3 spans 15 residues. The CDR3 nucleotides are TGTGCCAGCAGCTTATCCGTGACTCACCAAGAGACCCAGTACTTC. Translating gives CASSLSVTHQETQYF.